This T cell receptor (beta chain) was profiled in a study of blood T cell repertoires in COVID-19. The overall study: Sources were T cells, B-cell-depleted T cells, or PBMCs; the material itself was cDNA or gDNA.

Method: immunoSEQ multiplex PCR; TCRdb's copy keeps in-frame clones and lacks some. The sample has 190,000 or so clones; approximately 89% are singletons. Germline CDR1 and CDR2: LNHDA and SQIVND (reference sequence). V was shortened by 2 bases and J by 0 bases, with 8 bases between the two germline ends. The CDR3 sequence is 14 residues long. The sequenced material came from peripheral blood. The clonotype comes from a woman aged 30 to 39 with acute or convalescent COVID-19. The genes are TRBV19 and TRBJ2-7; D is ambiguous. CDR3 nucleotide sequence: TGTGCCAGTAGTATAAGAGCCTCCTCCTACGAGCAGTACTTC. Translated, it gives CASSIRASSYEQYF.